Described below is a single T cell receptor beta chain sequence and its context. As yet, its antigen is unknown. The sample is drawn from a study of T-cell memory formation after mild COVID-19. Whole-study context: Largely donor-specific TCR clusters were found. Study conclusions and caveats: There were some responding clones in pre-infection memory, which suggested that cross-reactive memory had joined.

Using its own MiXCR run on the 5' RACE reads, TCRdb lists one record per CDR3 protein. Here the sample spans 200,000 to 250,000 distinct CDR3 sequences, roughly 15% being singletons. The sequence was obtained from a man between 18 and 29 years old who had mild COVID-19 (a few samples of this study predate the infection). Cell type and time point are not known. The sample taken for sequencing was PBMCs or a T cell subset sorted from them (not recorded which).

Here the CDR3 reads CASSLEQPNSPLHF. The DNA for the CDR3 is TGTGCCAGCAGCTTAGAACAGCCAAATTCACCCCTCCACTTT. V usage is TRBV5-5 and J usage is TRBJ1-6; D gene unclear. Looked up from germline, CDR1 is SGHKS and CDR2 is YYEKEE (reference sequence). Trimming shortened V by 2 bases and J by 7 bases, and 10 bases separated the two germline ends. This CDR3 has 14 residues.